These 10 T cell receptor beta chains were all obtained from the same sample, sequenced in a study of T-cell memory formation after mild COVID-19. TCRdb used MiXCR to reprocess the 5' RACE reads, holding one entry per CDR3 protein. This sample has a few hundred thousand distinct CDR3 sequences; 20% to 25% occur once, and the top ten carry approximately 13%. Sequencing used PBMCs or a T cell subset sorted from them (not recorded which). These receptors were obtained from an adult woman who had mild COVID-19 (a few samples of this study predate the infection). Cell type and time point are not known.

The gene calls are TRBV7-2 and TRBJ1-2; tentative D call: TRBD1 (5 bases). Trimming cost V 4 bases and J 4 bases, with 19 bases left between them. CDR3 length: 16 residues. The germline gives CDR1 SGHTA, CDR2 FQGNSA. CDR3 sequence: CASSSAQGWFLYGYTF. CDR3 DNA sequence: TGTGCCAGCAGCTCAGCCCAGGGTTGGTTTCTCTATGGCTACACCTTC. Using reference TRBV7-2 and TRBJ1-2 for the parts outside the CDR3, the full variable domain is GAGVSQSPSNKVTEKGKDVELRCDPISGHTALYWYRQSLGQGLEFLIYFQGNSAPDKSGLPSDRFSAERTGGSVSTLTIQRTQQEDSAVYLCASSSAQGWFLYGYTFGSGTRLTVV.

This clonotype was observed a few times. The V and J genes are TRBV20-1 and TRBJ2-3, with TRBD2 matching over 11 bases. Germline assignment: CDR1 DFQATT and CDR2 SNEGSKA (reference sequence). The ends lost 6 bases at V and 4 bases at J; junction bases unmatched: 6. The CDR3 extends over 14 amino acids. CDR3 protein: CSALAGGRSDTQYF. CDR3 sequence (DNA): TGCAGTGCATTAGCGGGGGGGCGGTCAGATACGCAGTATTTT.

This clonotype was seen only a few times. The chain combines TRBV29-1 with TRBJ2-7; D uncertain. Germline V gives CDR1 SQVTM, CDR2 ANQGSEA. Trimming cost V 5 bases and J 2 bases, with 16 bases left between them. The CDR3 contains 14 residues. The CDR3 here is CSVKDGPATYEQYF. CDR3 nucleotide sequence: TGCAGCGTTAAGGACGGACCAGCGACCTACGAGCAGTACTTC.

The chain has TRBV5-1 and TRBJ2-3; 8 bases align to TRBD2. Germline CDR1 is SGHRS and CDR2 is YFSETQ. V lost 4 bases and J lost 2; bases outside the gene matches: 12. CDR3 length: 17 residues. This CDR3 reads CASSPRGSGGLTDTQYF. In DNA, the CDR3 is TGCGCCAGCAGCCCCCGGGGGAGCGGGGGCCTCACAGATACGCAGTATTTT. Combining the CDR3 with reference TRBV5-1 and TRBJ2-3 gives the whole variable domain KAGVTQTPRYLIKTRGQQVTLSCSPISGHRSVSWYQQTPGQGLQFLFEYFSETQRNKGNFPGRFSGRQFSNSRSEMNVSTLELGDSALYLCASSPRGSGGLTDTQYFGPGTRLTVL.

This clonotype has more than one count but fewer than ten. The chain is built from TRBV7-6 and TRBJ2-4, with D tentatively TRBD2 (7 bases). This CDR3 is built from 13 residues. Trimming removed 4 bases at V and 8 bases at J, with 12 bases between. CDR1 SGHVS and CDR2 FNYEAQ come from the germline V gene. CDR3 DNA sequence: TGTGCCAGCAGCTCCCCGGGGGGCCACATTCAGTACTTC. This gives the protein CASSSPGGHIQYF.

The chain links TRBV5-1 to TRBJ2-7; TRBD1 might be the D (6 bases). This CDR3 contains 18 residues. V was pared by 0 bases and J by 2 bases, with 21 bases between. Germline-derived CDR1 and CDR2 are SGHRS and YFSETQ. CDR3 coding DNA: TGCGCCAGCAGCTTGGCCGGGTACTCCGGGACAACTGCCTACGAGCAGTACTTC. Translating gives CASSLAGYSGTTAYEQYF.

This clonotype was detected only a few times. The V gene is TRBV5-1, the J gene TRBJ2-5; weak D call: TRBD2 (6 bases). Germline CDR1 and CDR2: SGHRS and YFSETQ. The CDR3 is 15 residues long. Trimming removed 3 bases from V and 0 bases from J, with 12 bases in between. The CDR3 region has the DNA TGCGCCAGCAGCTCCTGGGGCGGGGACCAAGAGACCCAGTACTTC. Amino acid sequence: CASSSWGGDQETQYF.

The chain links TRBV28 to TRBJ1-2; D gene ambiguous. V was trimmed by 4 bases and J by 4 bases, leaving 16 bases between them. The CDR3 has 15 residues. Germline lookup yields CDR1 MDHEN and CDR2 SYDVKM. Written as DNA, the CDR3 is TGTGCCAGCAGTTCGGACCCGGGGTCGAGCTATGGCTACACCTTC. Its translation: CASSSDPGSSYGYTF.

This clonotype was counted a few times. J is TRBJ2-4 and V is TRBV20-1, with 11 bases matching TRBD2. V lost 1 base, J lost 0 bases, and 11 bases stayed unmatched. The CDR3 has 19 residues. In germline, CDR1 is DFQATT, CDR2 SNEGSKA (reference sequence). CDR3 DNA sequence: TGCAGTGCTAGAGGGCTAGCGGGAGGACCCCTTCTAGCCAAAAACATTCAGTACTTC. Amino acids: CSARGLAGGPLLAKNIQYF.

The genes are TRBV6-2 or TRBV6-3 and TRBJ1-5; 9 bases agree with TRBD1. V lost 6 bases, J lost 3 bases, and 6 bases stayed unmatched. This CDR3 is built from 15 residues. The germline gives CDR1 MNHEY, CDR2 SVGEGT. DNA for the CDR3: TGTGCCAGCAGATTAGGGACAGGGTTCAATCAGCCCCAGCATTTT. Its translation is CASRLGTGFNQPQHF.